The 29 T cell receptor beta chains below come from one sample, sequenced in a study of cytomegalovirus exposure and HLA in healthy donors. The PCR contained 60 Vbeta and 13 Jbeta primers. Assay: immunoSEQ multiplex PCR; the TCRdb copy retains only in-frame clones and omits some. The table records around 130,000 clones, 70% to 85% of them present only once. The sequenced sample was PBMCs. These receptor sequences come from a woman in her late teens or twenties in good health and CMV-seropositive.

About this clone itself: Germline and junction disagree at one end, which may indicate a read error. The chain employs TRBV2 and TRBJ2-3, with D perhaps matching TRBD2 (6 bases). The CDR3 runs to 15 residues. The germline V gene encodes CDR1 SNHLY and CDR2 FYNNEI. CDR3 sequence reads: CASSEVGGVGDTQYF. The CDR3, as DNA: TGTGCCAGTAGTGAAGTCGGAGGGGTGGGGGATACGCAGTATTTT.

The chain couples TRBV27 to TRBJ2-2; TRBD1 might be the D (5 bases). Germline V lookup: CDR1 MNHEY, CDR2 SMNVEV (reference sequence). V lost 5 bases to trimming and J lost 6 bases, with 10 bases between them. The CDR3 runs to 13 residues. CDR3 protein: CASSRVGPGELFF. As DNA, the CDR3 is TGTGCCAGCAGTCGCGTGGGGCCCGGGGAGCTGTTTTTT.

This chain connects TRBV6-4 to TRBJ2-5; perhaps TRBD2 as D (6 bases). Germline values: CDR1 MRHNA, CDR2 SNTAGT. V was pared by 0 bases and J by 4 bases, with 15 bases between. This CDR3 has 16 residues. CDR3 nucleotides: TGTGCCAGCAGTGACTCCGCGCGGGGTGGGGGAGAGACCCAGTACTTC. It yields the protein CASSDSARGGGETQYF.

This chain joins TRBV4-2 and TRBJ2-3, with D hard to call. CDR3 size: 17 residues. The germline V and J ends were trimmed by 0 bases and 0 bases, with 13 bases remaining between them. Germline CDR1 LGHNA, CDR2 YNFKEQ. CDR3 residues: CASSQDETPTSTDTQYF. The CDR3 nucleotides read TGTGCCAGCAGCCAAGATGAGACACCCACTAGCACAGATACGCAGTATTTT.

CDR3 amino acids: CASSDGTTHTSPLHF. The CDR3, as DNA: TGTGCCAGCAGTGATGGGACAACCCATACTTCACCCCTCCACTTT. The chain couples TRBV6-1 to TRBJ1-6, with D possibly being TRBD1 (6 bases). CDR1 is MNHNS and CDR2 is SASEGT in the germline V gene. CDR3 length: 15 residues. Trimming removed 3 bases from V and 9 bases from J, with 15 bases in between.

This chain links TRBV19 with TRBJ1-5; D remains unclear. CDR1 and CDR2 (germline): LNHDA, SQIVND (reference sequence). V lost 4 bases, J lost 0 bases, and 10 bases lay in between. The CDR3 is 15 residues long. CDR3 DNA sequence: TGTGCCAGTAGTACCACAGATTATAGCAATCAGCCCCAGCATTTT. Translated: CASSTTDYSNQPQHF.

The J gene is TRBJ1-1, the V gene TRBV19; no firm D call. From germline, CDR1 is LNHDA and CDR2 SQIVND (reference sequence). The CDR3 is 15 amino acids. The ends were cut back, 7 bases at V and 5 bases at J, with 20 bases in the middle. The CDR3 region has the DNA TGTGCCAGTAAGACCTTTGGAGGAGTAAAGACTGAAGCTTTCTTT. Translation gives CASKTFGGVKTEAFF.

The chain carries TRBV25-1 and TRBJ2-7, with TRBD1 identical over 7 bases. This CDR3 comprises 15 residues. Germline assignment: CDR1 MGHDK and CDR2 SYGVNS. J lost 3 bases, V lost 2 bases, and 7 bases had no gene match. The CDR3 DNA reads as TGTGCCAGCAGTGAAGATCGACAGGGTCACTACGAGCAGTACTTC. This codes for CASSEDRQGHYEQYF.

This chain links TRBV27 with TRBJ1-2; 9 bases map to TRBD1. The CDR3 consists of 14 residues. Germline assignment: CDR1 MNHEY and CDR2 SMNVEV (reference sequence). After removal of 4 bases from V and 4 bases from J, the junction contained 4 bases not matched to a gene. The CDR3 nucleotides read TGTGCCAGCAGTTCCACAGGGGGCAGCTATGGCTACACCTTC. Translation gives CASSSTGGSYGYTF.

This clone was recorded only once. V usage is TRBV30 and J usage is TRBJ1-3; D gene ambiguous. The CDR3 extends over 17 amino acids. CDR1 GTSNPN and CDR2 SVGIG come from the germline V gene (reference sequence). V was shortened by 2 bases and J by 0 bases, with 17 bases between the two germline ends. CDR3 region: CAWSIRAGLDSGNTIYF. CDR3 DNA: TGTGCCTGGAGTATCCGGGCTGGACTGGACTCTGGAAACACCATATATTTT.

V usage is TRBV15 and J usage is TRBJ2-5, with 9 bases matching TRBD1. CDR3 size: 16 residues. After removal of 3 bases from V and 5 bases from J, the junction contained 10 bases not matched to a gene. Germline-derived CDR1 and CDR2 are LNHNV and YYDKDF (reference sequence). CDR3 DNA sequence: TGTGCCACCAGCAGGGGGGGGACAGGGATTATGGAGACCCAGTACTTC. Residues: CATSRGGTGIMETQYF.

This rearrangement joins TRBV11-3 to TRBJ2-2; D is undetermined. The CDR3 covers 16 residues. The germline gives CDR1 SGHNT, CDR2 YENEEA. The V and J ends lost 6 bases and 5 bases respectively, with 19 bases between them. CDR3 sequence reads: CASSLGSSRWTGELFF. For the CDR3, the DNA is TGTGCCAGCAGTCTCGGGTCGTCGCGATGGACCGGGGAGCTGTTTTTT.

The V gene is TRBV4-1, the J gene TRBJ2-2; D may be TRBD2 (6 bases). The CDR3 spans 14 residues. The germline gives CDR1 MGHRA, CDR2 YSYEKL. V was clipped by 2 bases and J by 7 bases, with 11 bases between them. The CDR3 nucleotides read TGCGCCAGCAGCCAACGGACTACACGCGGGGAGCTGTTTTTT. Translating it yields CASSQRTTRGELFF.

The chain recombines TRBV10-3 with TRBJ1-2, with a tentative D call TRBD1 (5 bases). Trimming shortened V by 0 bases and J by 0 bases, and 14 bases separated the two germline ends. In germline, CDR1 is ENHRY, CDR2 SYGVKD. The CDR3 runs 17 residues. For the CDR3, the DNA is TGTGCCATCAGTGAGTCGCTTGGACACTCATCTAACTATGGCTACACCTTC. It is translated as CAISESLGHSSNYGYTF.

The chain recombines TRBV25-1 with TRBJ2-2; 7 bases align to TRBD1. In germline, CDR1 is MGHDK, CDR2 SYGVNS. The CDR3 has 14 residues. Trimming took 9 bases from V and 7 from J; bases not matched to a gene: 11. Here the CDR3 reads CASRKGGIDGELFF. For the CDR3, the DNA is TGTGCCAGTAGAAAAGGGGGCATAGACGGGGAGCTGTTTTTT.

The rearrangement links TRBV4-1 to TRBJ2-6; unclear D gene. Germline V gives CDR1 MGHRA, CDR2 YSYEKL. This CDR3 has 17 residues. The V end lost 1 base, the J end lost 1 base, and 11 bases lay between the germline ends. CDR3 sequence reads: CASSQGVKTSGANVLTF. The CDR3 nucleotides read TGCGCCAGCAGCCAAGGCGTGAAGACTTCTGGGGCCAACGTCCTGACTTTC.

The CDR3 DNA reads as TGTGCCAGCAGCCCATCAGCCTCACTAGCGGGGGCGAGAGAGCAGTTCTTC. Protein product: CASSPSASLAGAREQFF. The chain has TRBV7-3 and TRBJ2-1; the match to TRBD2 covers 11 bases. CDR1 and CDR2 from the germline V gene are SGHTA and FQGTGA. The CDR3 loop spans 17 amino acids. With 5 bases clipped from V and 10 bases from J, the junction kept 16 bases outside the gene matches.

This clone was observed a handful of times. This rearrangement joins TRBV6-5 to TRBJ1-5; D possibly corresponds to TRBD1 (5 bases). Trimming shortened V by 6 bases and J by 1 base, and 10 bases separated the two germline ends. The CDR3 sequence is 14 residues long. Germline CDR1 is MNHEY and CDR2 is SVGAGI. CDR3 bases: TGTGCCAGCAGACCCGGGGGAAGCAATCAGCCCCAGCATTTT. Its protein product is CASRPGGSNQPQHF.

In its sample, this clone was seen once. The V and J genes are TRBV2 and TRBJ2-5, with 7 bases that match TRBD1. CDR1 SNHLY and CDR2 FYNNEI come from the germline V gene. V trimming: 6 bases; J trimming: 2 bases; junction bases outside the gene matches: 3. CDR3 length: 13 residues. The CDR3 region has the DNA TGTGCCAGCAGACCCAGGGGGCAAGAGACCCAGTACTTC. Its protein product is CASRPRGQETQYF.

The chain combines TRBV29-1 with TRBJ2-1; D perhaps matches TRBD2 (5 bases). V was pared by 5 bases and J by 7 bases, with 12 bases between. Germline CDR1 SQVTM, CDR2 ANQGSEA. The CDR3 spans 12 residues. Here the CDR3 reads CSVFLSGNEQFF. The CDR3, as DNA: TGCAGCGTTTTTCTTTCGGGGAATGAGCAGTTCTTC.

The gene calls are TRBV7-2 and TRBJ2-5, with 12 bases aligning to TRBD2. CDR3 length equals 15 residues. V was pared by 4 bases and J by 3 bases, with 3 bases of the junction left unmatched. Germline V CDR1 and CDR2: SGHTA, FQGNSA. As DNA, the CDR3 is TGTGCCAGCAGCTCACGGACTAGCGGGAAAGAGACCCAGTACTTC. It codes for CASSSRTSGKETQYF.

The rearrangement joins TRBV13 to TRBJ1-4; the D gene is possibly TRBD1 (6 bases). Germline values: CDR1 PRHDT, CDR2 FYEKMQ (reference sequence). V was trimmed by 4 bases and J by 5 bases, leaving 14 bases between them. This CDR3 is built from 15 residues. The CDR3 DNA reads TGTGCCAGCAGCTCCCGAGGGGGTGAGAATGAAAAACTGTTTTTT. It encodes CASSSRGGENEKLFF.

The CDR3 region has the DNA TGTGCCAGCAGCTTAGGGCAGTGGAGCTCCTACGAGCAGTACTTC. Encoded protein: CASSLGQWSSYEQYF. The V gene is TRBV7-6, the J gene TRBJ2-7, with D unclear. V lost 1 base, J lost 0 bases, and 10 bases lay in between. Germline lookup yields CDR1 SGHVS and CDR2 FNYEAQ. This CDR3 has 15 amino acids.

The J gene is TRBJ2-1, the V gene TRBV2, with TRBD2 matching 9 bases. This CDR3 contains 13 residues. V was pared by 8 bases and J by 7 bases, with 6 bases of the junction left unmatched. Looked up from germline, CDR1 is SNHLY and CDR2 is FYNNEI. CDR3 region: CASFRGGGNEQFF. In nucleotides, the CDR3 is TGTGCCAGCTTCCGCGGGGGGGGGAATGAGCAGTTCTTC. The full variable domain, completed using reference TRBV2 and TRBJ2-1, is EPEVTQTPSHQVTQMGQEVILRCVPISNHLYFYWYRQILGQKVEFLVSFYNNEISEKSEIFDDQFSVERPDGSNFTLKIRSTKLEDSAMYFCASFRGGGNEQFFGPGTRLTVL.

This sequence joins TRBV7-9 and TRBJ1-3; no clear D. The CDR3 loop spans 13 amino acids. CDR1 is SEHNR, CDR2 FQNEAQ, per germline (reference sequence). Between the trimmed V and J ends, which lost 6 bases and 0 bases, there was a span of 6 bases. The CDR3 bases are TGTGCCAGCAGGGCGGACTCTGGAAACACCATATATTTT. It yields the protein CASRADSGNTIYF.

The chain carries TRBV20-1 and TRBJ1-2; weak D call: TRBD1 (6 bases). Deletions cut 4 bases from V and 8 bases from J, with 11 bases between. From germline, CDR1 is DFQATT and CDR2 SNEGSKA (reference sequence). There are 11 residues in the CDR3. DNA of the CDR3: TGCAGTGCTATACAGGGATACGGCTACACCTTC. Translating it yields CSAIQGYGYTF.

The V gene is TRBV7-9, the J gene TRBJ2-3, with D perhaps matching TRBD1 (5 bases). Germline lookup yields CDR1 SEHNR and CDR2 FQNEAQ (reference sequence). The CDR3 length is 14 residues. The V gene lost 1 base and the J gene lost 4 bases, with 9 bases spanning the gap. Here the CDR3 DNA reads TGTGCCAGCAGCTTAGAGCAGGGTTCAGATACGCAGTATTTT. It translates to CASSLEQGSDTQYF.

V gene TRBV10-1 combines with J gene TRBJ2-5; weak D call: TRBD1 (5 bases). Germline V gene data show CDR1 as WNHNN and CDR2 as SYGVQD (reference sequence). The CDR3 covers 13 residues. Trimming removed 9 bases from V and 2 bases from J, with 13 bases in between. The CDR3 reads CASQMTVQETQYF. The CDR3 DNA reads TGCGCCAGTCAAATGACAGTTCAAGAGACCCAGTACTTC.

The V gene is TRBV30, the J gene TRBJ1-1; 9 bases are shared with TRBD1. This CDR3 has 17 amino acids. The J segment lost 0 bases and the V segment lost 5 bases, leaving 13 bases of the junction unmatched. Looked up from germline, CDR1 is GTSNPN and CDR2 is SVGIG (reference sequence). The CDR3 is CAWCPYPGQGVNTEAFF. Here the CDR3 DNA reads TGTGCCTGGTGCCCTTATCCGGGACAGGGTGTGAACACTGAAGCTTTCTTT.